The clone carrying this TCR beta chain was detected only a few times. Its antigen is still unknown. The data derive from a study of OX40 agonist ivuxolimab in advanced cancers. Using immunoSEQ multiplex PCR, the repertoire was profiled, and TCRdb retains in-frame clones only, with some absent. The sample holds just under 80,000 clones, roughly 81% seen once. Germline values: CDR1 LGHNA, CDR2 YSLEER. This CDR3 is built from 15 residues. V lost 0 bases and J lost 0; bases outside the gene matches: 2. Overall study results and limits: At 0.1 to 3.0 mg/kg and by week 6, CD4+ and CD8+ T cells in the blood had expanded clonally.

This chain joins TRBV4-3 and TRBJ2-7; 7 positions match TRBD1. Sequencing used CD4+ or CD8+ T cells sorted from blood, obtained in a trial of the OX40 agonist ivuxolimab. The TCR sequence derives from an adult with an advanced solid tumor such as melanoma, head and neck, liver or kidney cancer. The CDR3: CASSQDHRGSYEQYF. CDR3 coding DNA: TGCGCCAGCAGCCAAGATCACAGGGGCTCCTACGAGCAGTACTTC.